Each of the 28 T cell receptor beta chains below was sequenced from the same sample in a study of shared clonotypes between healthy human individuals. TCRdb's copy holds only in-frame clones and misses some; the assay was immunoSEQ multiplex PCR. The sample shows about 460,000 clones, roughly three quarters of them seen only once. Specimen: PBMCs. Source of these receptors: a middle-aged woman in good health. Some clones in this sample may be carry-over from other donors' samples.

The CDR3 is CASSFTGTPGHEQYF. The DNA of the CDR3 is TGCGCCAGCAGCTTTACCGGGACCCCGGGTCACGAGCAGTACTTC. The V call is TRBV5-1, the J call TRBJ2-7; either TRBD1 or TRBD2 may fit D (5 bases each). The CDR3 loop spans 15 amino acids. Germline CDR1 SGHRS, CDR2 YFSETQ. Trimming took 2 bases from V and 5 from J, leaving 17 bases between them.

Points on this clone: Since a much larger clone is just one base distant, this may be a read error. The chain has TRBV6-8 and TRBJ2-2; D possibly matches TRBD1 or TRBD2 (5 bases each). Germline CDR1 reads MNHGY; CDR2 reads SAAAGT. The V end lost 6 bases, the J end lost 3 bases, and 11 bases lay between the germline ends. This CDR3 contains 14 residues. The chain's CDR3 is CASRSGTDTGELFF. CDR3 DNA: TGTGCCAGCAGGTCAGGGACGGACACCGGGGAGCTGTTTTTT.

Concerning this clone: A far larger clone is only one base removed, so a read error is likely. V is TRBV25-1 and J is TRBJ1-2; 8 nucleotides align to TRBD1. The germline V gene encodes CDR1 MGHDK and CDR2 SYGVNS. The CDR3 runs 14 residues. CDR3: CASSEQGANYGHTF. CDR3 bases: TGTGCCAGCAGTGAACAGGGGGCTAACTATGGCCACACCTTC.

In the case of this clone: It differs at one base from a far larger clone, so likely a read error. This chain uses TRBV7-9 with TRBJ1-2; weak D call: TRBD1 (5 bases). The V end was cut by 5 bases, the J end by 4 bases, with 17 bases between. The CDR3 consists of 15 residues. The germline gives CDR1 SEHNR, CDR2 FQNEAQ (reference sequence). CDR3 protein: CASSLIAGLVYGYTF. CDR3 in DNA: TGTGCCAGCAGCCTCATTGCAGGGCTGGTCTATGGCTACACCTTC.

The genes are TRBV18 and TRBJ2-2, with D uncertain. The germline V gene encodes CDR1 KGHSH and CDR2 LQKENI. Trimming pared 3 bases from V and 2 bases from J, leaving 10 bases between. The CDR3 is 15 residues long. CDR3 residues: CASSPMTENTGELFF. The DNA for the CDR3 is TGTGCCAGCTCACCGATGACCGAAAACACCGGGGAGCTGTTTTTT.

The V gene is TRBV28, the J gene TRBJ2-7; unclear D gene. The V end lost 5 bases, the J end lost 7 bases, and 12 bases lay between the germline ends. The germline CDR1 and CDR2 sequences are MDHEN and SYDVKM. The CDR3 extends over 12 amino acids. Written as DNA, the CDR3 is TGTGCCAGCAGTCCCCAATTGGCGGAGCAGTACTTC. Its translation is CASSPQLAEQYF. Drawing the rest from reference TRBV28 and TRBJ2-7, the complete variable domain is DVKVTQSSRYLVKRTGEKVFLECVQDMDHENMFWYRQDPGLGLRLIYFSYDVKMKEKGDIPEGYSVSREKKERFSLILESASTNQTSMYLCASSPQLAEQYFGPGTRLTVT.

The genes are TRBV6-5 and TRBJ1-3; no clear D gene. This CDR3 has 14 residues. Trimming took 7 bases from V and 4 from J, leaving 14 bases between them. Germline V gives CDR1 MNHEY, CDR2 SVGAGI. The CDR3 sequence is CASTRTLKGNTIYF. The CDR3 DNA sequence: TGTGCCAGCACTCGGACGCTAAAGGGAAACACCATATATTTT.

The chain joins TRBV29-1 to TRBJ2-2, with D maybe TRBD2 (5 bases). The germline gives CDR1 SQVTM, CDR2 ANQGSEA. The V end was cut by 6 bases, the J end by 8 bases, with 16 bases between. The CDR3 length is 13 residues. The CDR3 here is CSVSDFIDGELFF. The DNA of the CDR3 is TGCAGCGTATCGGACTTTATCGATGGGGAGCTGTTTTTT.

The J gene is TRBJ2-3, the V gene TRBV5-1, with 9 bases identical to TRBD2. This CDR3 has 16 amino acids. J lost 0 bases, V lost 2 bases, and 4 bases had no gene match. The germline V gene has CDR1 SGHRS and CDR2 YFSETQ. The CDR3 sequence is CASSFRLAGSTDTQYF. CDR3 DNA sequence: TGCGCCAGCAGCTTTCGGCTAGCGGGGAGCACAGATACGCAGTATTTT. Full variable domain (rest looked up from reference TRBV5-1 and TRBJ2-3): KAGVTQTPRYLIKTRGQQVTLSCSPISGHRSVSWYQQTPGQGLQFLFEYFSETQRNKGNFPGRFSGRQFSNSRSEMNVSTLELGDSALYLCASSFRLAGSTDTQYFGPGTRLTVL.

The chain has TRBV7-3 and TRBJ2-1; the match to TRBD1 covers 9 bases. The germline CDR1 and CDR2 sequences are SGHTA and FQGTGA. The CDR3 spans 16 residues. V trimming: 5 bases; J trimming: 0 bases; junction bases outside the gene matches: 5. The CDR3 sequence is CASSPQDRGSYNEQFF. CDR3 coding DNA: TGTGCCAGCAGCCCACAGGACAGGGGCTCCTACAATGAGCAGTTCTTC.

Ten or more counts support this clone. This chain uses TRBV28 with TRBJ2-7; D tentatively fits TRBD1 or TRBD2 (5 bases each). CDR3 length: 15 amino acids. Looked up from germline, CDR1 is MDHEN and CDR2 is SYDVKM. Trimming left V 3 bases short and J 7 bases short, with 19 bases between. CDR3 DNA sequence: TGTGCCAGCAGTTTTATCGGCAGGGCTTCGGGGGAGCAGTACTTC. It yields the protein CASSFIGRASGEQYF.

In DNA form, the CDR3 reads TGCGCCAGCAGCAGTGGGACTAGAAAAGAGACCCAGTACTTC. Its protein product is CASSSGTRKETQYF. The rearrangement links TRBV5-1 to TRBJ2-5; TRBD2 matches 8 bases. V trimming: 4 bases; J trimming: 3 bases; junction bases outside the gene matches: 5. The CDR3 length is 14 residues. Germline values: CDR1 SGHRS, CDR2 YFSETQ.

The chain links TRBV7-2 to TRBJ2-1; 12 bases line up with TRBD2. Germline loops: CDR1 SGHTA, CDR2 FQGNSA. This CDR3 contains 16 residues. After removal of 5 bases from V and 4 bases from J, the junction contained 6 bases not matched to a gene. For the CDR3, the DNA is TGTGCCAGCAGCCCAGTCGGGACTAGCGGGTACAATGAGCAGTTCTTC. Encoded protein: CASSPVGTSGYNEQFF.

In its sample, this clone was seen once. The V and J genes are TRBV27 and TRBJ2-3; the D is unclear. The CDR3 covers 13 residues. The V gene's germline CDR1 is MNHEY and CDR2 SMNVEV (reference sequence). Between the trimmed V and J ends, which lost 3 bases and 2 bases, there was a span of 6 bases. The DNA for the CDR3 is TGTGCCAGCAGTTTCGTGTTCACAGATACGCAGTATTTT. This translates into CASSFVFTDTQYF.

In regard to this clone: A far larger clone is just one base off, so this is likely a read error. This sequence joins TRBV30 and TRBJ2-4; the D call may be TRBD1 or TRBD2 (5 bases each). Germline CDR1 reads GTSNPN; CDR2 reads SVGIG (reference sequence). V was clipped by 0 bases and J by 8 bases, with 11 bases between them. This CDR3 is 13 amino acids long. CDR3 loop: CAWSVRGGDIQYF. CDR3 DNA: TGTGCCTGGAGTGTACGTGGGGGAGACATTCAGTACTTC.

V and J are TRBV20-1 and TRBJ2-2; D call uncertain. The V and J ends lost 3 bases and 6 bases respectively, with 5 bases between them. Per germline, CDR1 DFQATT and CDR2 SNEGSKA (reference sequence). This CDR3 is built from 11 residues. The CDR3 nucleotides read TGCAGTGCTAGCGGGTCCGGGGAGCTGTTTTTT. Its protein product is CSASGSGELFF.

J is TRBJ2-7 and V is TRBV7-2; tentative D call: TRBD1 (6 bases). Germline loops: CDR1 SGHTA, CDR2 FQGNSA. Trimming shortened V by 1 base and J by 2 bases, and 9 bases separated the two germline ends. The CDR3 extends over 14 amino acids. The CDR3 sequence: CASSLETGTYEQYF. The CDR3 DNA reads TGTGCCAGCAGCTTAGAGACAGGCACCTACGAGCAGTACTTC.

The chain combines TRBV29-1 with TRBJ1-4; TRBD1 matches 7 bases. The CDR3 consists of 13 residues. Germline CDR1 is SQVTM and CDR2 is ANQGSEA. Trimming cost V 5 bases and J 7 bases; bases outside gene matches: 7. CDR3 sequence (DNA): TGCAGCGTTTGGACAGGCGGAGGTGAAAAACTGTTTTTT. Residues: CSVWTGGGEKLFF.

Note on this clone: A far more abundant clone sits one base away, making this likely a read error. V usage is TRBV19 and J usage is TRBJ2-1, with a weak D call TRBD2 (5 bases). In germline, CDR1 is LNHDA, CDR2 SQIVND (reference sequence). The CDR3 is made up of 11 amino acids. The CDR3 sequence: CATRGYNERFF. For the CDR3, the DNA is TGTGCCACCCGGGGTTACAATGAGCGGTTCTTC.

Notes on this clone: The likely explanation is a read error, given a far larger clone one base away. The chain carries TRBV7-9 and TRBJ2-7, with D perhaps assigned TRBD1 or TRBD2 (5 bases each). Germline V gives CDR1 SEHNR, CDR2 FQNEAQ (reference sequence). This CDR3 region has 13 residues. The CDR3 loop reads CASSPGRYYEQHF. CDR3 nucleotide sequence: TGTGCCAGCAGCCCGGGACGGTACTACGAGCAGCACTTC. The full variable domain, with the rest looked up from reference TRBV7-9 and TRBJ2-7, is DTGVSQNPRHKITKRGQNVTFRCDPISEHNRLYWYRQTLGQGPEFLTYFQNEAQLEKSRLLSDRFSAERPKGSFSTLEIQRTEQGDSAMYLCASSPGRYYEQHFGPGTRLTVT.

The chain uses TRBV7-2 and TRBJ1-2; D uncertain. Germline values: CDR1 SGHTA, CDR2 FQGNSA. The CDR3 contains 14 residues. V was pared by 0 bases and J by 5 bases, with 10 bases between. The CDR3 DNA reads as TGTGCCAGCAGCTTAGCAGGGTGGGATTATGGCTACACCTTC. Translating gives CASSLAGWDYGYTF.

This clone was detected once. This rearrangement joins TRBV14 to TRBJ1-2, with 8 positions matching TRBD1. The germline V gene encodes CDR1 SGHDN and CDR2 FVKESK. The CDR3 spans 15 residues. V lost 2 bases, J lost 8 bases, and 10 bases stayed unmatched. CDR3 bases: TGTGCCAGCAGCCAAACCCCCCAGGGGGCAGGAGGCTACACCTTC. Translation: CASSQTPQGAGGYTF.

The CDR3 nucleotides read TGTGCCACCAGCGGGGCAGGCCCAGAGGAAAAACTGTTTTTT. Translation: CATSGAGPEEKLFF. The chain recombines TRBV15 with TRBJ1-4; D may be TRBD1 (5 bases). This CDR3 comprises 14 residues. V shed 5 bases and J shed 8 bases, with 15 bases lying between them. Germline V CDR1 and CDR2: LNHNV, YYDKDF (reference sequence).

The chain employs TRBV27 and TRBJ2-3; D is possibly TRBD1 (6 bases). This CDR3 region has 15 residues. V lost 0 bases and J 4 bases, leaving 11 bases between the germline ends. Per germline, CDR1 MNHEY and CDR2 SMNVEV (reference sequence). The CDR3 sequence is CASSLSGTSSDTQYF. As DNA, the CDR3 is TGTGCCAGCAGTTTATCCGGGACAAGTTCAGATACGCAGTATTTT.

The rearrangement joins TRBV5-6 to TRBJ2-3; no definite D call. Germline assignment: CDR1 SGHDT and CDR2 YYEEEE. Trimming stripped 0 bases from V and 0 bases from J, with 11 bases between. This CDR3 region has 16 residues. This CDR3 is CASSLVYTRSTDTQYF. CDR3 coding DNA: TGTGCCAGCAGCTTGGTGTATACGCGTAGCACAGATACGCAGTATTTT.

The rearrangement joins TRBV27 to TRBJ2-6; D unresolved. The CDR3 loop spans 16 amino acids. Germline V gene data show CDR1 as MNHEY and CDR2 as SMNVEV (reference sequence). With 5 bases removed from V and 4 bases from J, the gap between germline ends came to 15 bases. CDR3 loop: CASSPRAFTGANVLTF. DNA for the CDR3: TGTGCCAGCAGTCCCCGGGCCTTTACAGGGGCCAACGTCCTGACTTTC.

V is TRBV30 and J is TRBJ2-3; 10 bases are a match to TRBD2. Germline assignment: CDR1 GTSNPN and CDR2 SVGIG (reference sequence). CDR3 length: 14 residues. V lost 3 bases and J lost 7; bases outside the gene matches: 7. CDR3 sequence: CAWSPGLAFYTQYF. CDR3 coding DNA: TGTGCCTGGAGCCCGGGACTAGCGTTCTATACGCAGTATTTT.

CDR3 amino acids: CASSLVDPYEQYF. Here the CDR3 DNA reads TGTGCCAGCAGCTTGGTGGACCCGTACGAGCAGTACTTC. The gene calls are TRBV7-9 and TRBJ2-7; no firm D call. The CDR3 sequence is 13 residues long. V lost 3 bases and J lost 4, with 10 bases in between. The V gene's germline CDR1 is SEHNR and CDR2 FQNEAQ (reference sequence).